In its sample, the clone carrying this TCR beta chain was seen many times. The V segment lost 7 bases and the J segment 2 bases; nucleotides outside the gene matches: 5. This CDR3 region has 14 residues. Germline V gene sequence: CDR1 MDHEN, CDR2 SYDVKM. These data are taken from a study of blood T cell repertoires in COVID-19. Across the study: PBMCs, B-cell-depleted T cells, or T cells provided the cDNA or gDNA that made up the material.

Some clones are missing from TCRdb's copy, which holds only in-frame ones; the method was immunoSEQ multiplex PCR. The data show 120,000 to 150,000 clones, with more than 75% seen just once and around 4.8% held by the top ten. The clonotype comes from a human donor in a cohort sampled during active COVID-19. The sample consisted of peripheral blood. The chain combines TRBV28 with TRBJ1-1; 9 nucleotides match TRBD1. Here the CDR3 reads CASTRQGGNTEAFF. CDR3 bases: TGTGCCAGCACCCGACAGGGGGGAAACACTGAAGCTTTCTTT.